In its sample, the clone carrying this TCR beta chain was seen many times. The antigen is not known. The observed sequence ends 3 residues before the CDR3 terminus, with the missing tail filled in from the germline J gene. The same CDR3 can be traced to other DNA sequences in this sample. Profiling relied on immunoSEQ multiplex PCR, and the TCRdb table lists in-frame clones only, not all of them. The sample has about 52,000 clones, none seen only once. The data derive from a study of T cell clonality in common variable immunodeficiency. Germline V gene sequence: CDR1 LNHDA, CDR2 SQIVND (reference sequence). Trimming removed 3 bases from V and 2 bases from J, with 10 bases in between. CDR3 length: 14 amino acids. Study results and caveats: Compared with controls, CVID subjects had fewer shared TCRbeta clones. In common variable immunodeficiency, TCR beta chains reportedly carried fewer deletions and N-nucleotide insertions.

The chain links TRBV19 to TRBJ2-5; perhaps TRBD2 as D (6 bases). The sequencing input was peripheral blood mononuclear cells. This clonotype originated in a person aged 18 to 70 in good health. CDR3 sequence: CASSITGGQETQYF. The DNA read from the CDR3 is TGTGCCAGTAGTATCACTGGGGGGCAAGAGACC.